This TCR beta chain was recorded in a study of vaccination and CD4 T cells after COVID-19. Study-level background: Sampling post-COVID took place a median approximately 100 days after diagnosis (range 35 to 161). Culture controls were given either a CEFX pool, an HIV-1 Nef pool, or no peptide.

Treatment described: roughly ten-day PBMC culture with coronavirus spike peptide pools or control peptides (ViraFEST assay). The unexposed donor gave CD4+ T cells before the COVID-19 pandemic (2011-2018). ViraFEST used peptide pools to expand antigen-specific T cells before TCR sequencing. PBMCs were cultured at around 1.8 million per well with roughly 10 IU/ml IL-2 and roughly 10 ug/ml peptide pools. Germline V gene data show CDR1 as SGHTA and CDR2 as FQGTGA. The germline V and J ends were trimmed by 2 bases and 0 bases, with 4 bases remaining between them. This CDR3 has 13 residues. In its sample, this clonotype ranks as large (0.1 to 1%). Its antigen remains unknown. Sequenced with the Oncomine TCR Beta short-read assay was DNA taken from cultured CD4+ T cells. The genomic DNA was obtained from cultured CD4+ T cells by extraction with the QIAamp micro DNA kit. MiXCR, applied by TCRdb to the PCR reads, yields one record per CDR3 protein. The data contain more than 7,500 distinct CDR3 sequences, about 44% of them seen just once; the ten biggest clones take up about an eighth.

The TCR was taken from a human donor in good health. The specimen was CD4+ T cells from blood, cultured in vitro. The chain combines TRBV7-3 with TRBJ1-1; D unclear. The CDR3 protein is CASSLDVNTEAFF. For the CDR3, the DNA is TGTGCCAGCAGCTTAGACGTGAACACTGAAGCTTTCTTT. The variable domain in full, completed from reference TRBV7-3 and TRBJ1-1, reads GAGVSQTPSNKVTEKGKYVELRCDPISGHTALYWYRQSLGQGPEFLIYFQGTGAADDSGLPNDRFFAVRPEGSVSTLKIQRTERGDSAVYLCASSLDVNTEAFFGQGTRLTVV.